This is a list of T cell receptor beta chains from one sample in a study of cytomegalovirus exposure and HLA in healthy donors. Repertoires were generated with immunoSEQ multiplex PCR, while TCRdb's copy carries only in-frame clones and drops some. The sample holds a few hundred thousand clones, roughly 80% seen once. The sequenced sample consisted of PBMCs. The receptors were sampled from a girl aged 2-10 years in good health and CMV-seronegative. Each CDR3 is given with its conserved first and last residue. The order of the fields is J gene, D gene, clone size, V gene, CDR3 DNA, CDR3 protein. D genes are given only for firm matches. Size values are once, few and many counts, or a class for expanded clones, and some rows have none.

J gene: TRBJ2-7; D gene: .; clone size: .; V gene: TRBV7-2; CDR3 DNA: TGTGCCAGCAGCTGGAATAGCGGTGACACCTACGAGCAGTACTTC; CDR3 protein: CASSWNSGDTYEQYF
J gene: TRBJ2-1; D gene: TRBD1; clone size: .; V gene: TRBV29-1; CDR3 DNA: TGCAGCACAAGCCGGGACAGGGATTTTCCTGAGCAGTTCTTC; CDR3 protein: CSTSRDRDFPEQFF
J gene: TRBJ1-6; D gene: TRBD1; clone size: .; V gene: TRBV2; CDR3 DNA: TGTGCCAGCAGTTTCCAAGGGTCAGGGGGGAATTCACCCCTCCACTTT; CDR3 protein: CASSFQGSGGNSPLHF
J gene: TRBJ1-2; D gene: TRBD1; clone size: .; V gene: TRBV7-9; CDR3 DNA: TGTGCCAGCAGCTATTCACAGGGGCCTAACTATGGCTACACCTTC; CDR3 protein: CASSYSQGPNYGYTF
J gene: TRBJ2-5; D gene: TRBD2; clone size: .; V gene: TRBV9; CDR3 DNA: TGTGCCAGCAGCAGAAGCCCGGGGGGTTGGGAGACCCAGTACTTC; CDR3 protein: CASSRSPGGWETQYF
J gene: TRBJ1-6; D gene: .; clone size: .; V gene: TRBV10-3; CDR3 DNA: TGTGCCATCAGTGAGACAACAGGGAAATCACCCCTCCACTTT; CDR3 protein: CAISETTGKSPLHF
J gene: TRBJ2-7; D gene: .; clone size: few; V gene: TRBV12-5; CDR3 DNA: TGTGCTAGTGGTTTGGACCTCAGGGATGAGCAGTACTTC; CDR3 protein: CASGLDLRDEQYF
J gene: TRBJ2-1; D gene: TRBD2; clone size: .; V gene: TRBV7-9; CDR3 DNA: TGTGCCAGCAGCTTAGGTAGCGGGGTGCAGTTCTTC; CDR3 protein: CASSLGSGVQFF
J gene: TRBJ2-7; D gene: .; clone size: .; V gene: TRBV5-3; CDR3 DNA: TGTGCCAGCCCTCACAGGGACGGCGAGCAGTACTTC; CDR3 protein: CASPHRDGEQYF
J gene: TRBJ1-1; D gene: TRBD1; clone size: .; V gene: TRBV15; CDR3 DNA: TGTGCCACCAGCAGAGATGGGGAACAGGGGGCGGACACTGAAGCTTTCTTT; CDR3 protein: CATSRDGEQGADTEAFF
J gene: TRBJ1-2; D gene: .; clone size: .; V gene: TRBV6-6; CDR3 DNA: TGTGCCAGCAGTACGACCCGACAGGCCGGCTATGGCTACACCTTC; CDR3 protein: CASSTTRQAGYGYTF
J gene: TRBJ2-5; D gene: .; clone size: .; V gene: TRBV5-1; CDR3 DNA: TGCGCCAGCAGCTCTGGACATGGAGAGACCCAGTACTTC; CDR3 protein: CASSSGHGETQYF
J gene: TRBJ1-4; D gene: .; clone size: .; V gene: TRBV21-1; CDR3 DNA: TGTGCCAGCAGCGGCCGCCTGGACAGGGGGCGAACTAATGAAAAACTGTTTTTT; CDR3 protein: CASSGRLDRGRTNEKLFF
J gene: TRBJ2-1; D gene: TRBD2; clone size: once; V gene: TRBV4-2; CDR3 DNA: TGTGCCAGCAGCCAAGAAACTAGCGGGGGGAAAGGTAATGAGCAGTTCTTC; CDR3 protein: CASSQETSGGKGNEQFF
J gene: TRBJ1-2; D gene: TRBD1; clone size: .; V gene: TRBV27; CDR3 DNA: TGTGCCAGCAGCTTTCTAGGACAGGAGAACTATGGCTACACCTTC; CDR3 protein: CASSFLGQENYGYTF
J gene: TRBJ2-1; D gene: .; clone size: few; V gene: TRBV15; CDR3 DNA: TGTGCCACCAGCAGAACTCCAGGGGTTGGTGAGCAGTTCTTC; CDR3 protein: CATSRTPGVGEQFF
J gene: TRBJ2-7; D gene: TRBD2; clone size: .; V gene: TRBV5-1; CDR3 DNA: TGCGCCAGCAGCTTGGAGGGCCTTTCGCGGGAGAACGAGCAGTACTTC; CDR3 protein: CASSLEGLSRENEQYF
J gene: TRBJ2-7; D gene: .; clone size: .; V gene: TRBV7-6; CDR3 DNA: TGTGCCAGCAGCTTAACAGGGTCCAGTCCTGGCGAGCAGTACTTC; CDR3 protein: CASSLTGSSPGEQYF
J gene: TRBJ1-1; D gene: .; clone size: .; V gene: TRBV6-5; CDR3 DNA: TGTGCCAGCAAGAGAACAGGGTTAGGAGACACTGAAGCTTTCTTT; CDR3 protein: CASKRTGLGDTEAFF
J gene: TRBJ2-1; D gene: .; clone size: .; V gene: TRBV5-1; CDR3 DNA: TGCGTCAGCAGCTTGGATTGGGACTTGTCGTACAATGAGCAGTTCTTC; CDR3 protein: CVSSLDWDLSYNEQFF
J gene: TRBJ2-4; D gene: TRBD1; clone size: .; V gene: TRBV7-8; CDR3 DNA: TGTGCCAGCAGCTTCCAGACAGGGGGTGCCATTCAGTACTTC; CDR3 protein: CASSFQTGGAIQYF
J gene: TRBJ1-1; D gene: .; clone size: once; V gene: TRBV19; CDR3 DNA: TGTGCCAGCAACAGAGGGTTCATGAACACTGAAGCTTTCTTT; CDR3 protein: CASNRGFMNTEAFF
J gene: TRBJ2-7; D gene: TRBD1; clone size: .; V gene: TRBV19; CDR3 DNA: TGTGCCAGTAGTATCCTTTCGGGACAGGGTTATTACGAGCAGTACTTC; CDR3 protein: CASSILSGQGYYEQYF
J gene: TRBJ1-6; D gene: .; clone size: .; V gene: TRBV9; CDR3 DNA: TGTGCCAGCAGCTCTACGGGGGGCCTTCTCAATTCACCCCTCCACTTT; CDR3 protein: CASSSTGGLLNSPLHF
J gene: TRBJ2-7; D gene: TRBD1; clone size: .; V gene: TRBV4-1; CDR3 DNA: TGCGCCAGCAGGCCCACCGGGACAGGGGTCTACGAGCAGTACTTC; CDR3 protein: CASRPTGTGVYEQYF
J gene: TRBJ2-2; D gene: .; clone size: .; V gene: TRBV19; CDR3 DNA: TGTGCCAGTAGTTTGGCGACTAGGCTCACCGGGGAGCTGTTTTTT; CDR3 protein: CASSLATRLTGELFF
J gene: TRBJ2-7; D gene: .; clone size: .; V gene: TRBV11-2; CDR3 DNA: TGTGCCAGCAGCCCCTTTCTGGGGGCCGACGAGCAGTACTTC; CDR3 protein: CASSPFLGADEQYF
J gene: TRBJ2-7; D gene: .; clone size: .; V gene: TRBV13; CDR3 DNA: TGTGCCAGCAGCTTAGGGGGGGCGCGATCCGAGCAGTACTTC; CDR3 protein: CASSLGGARSEQYF
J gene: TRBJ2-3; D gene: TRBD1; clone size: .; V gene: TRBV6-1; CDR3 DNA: TGTGCCAGCAGATTGACAGGGGGCCCGTCAGATACGCAGTATTTT; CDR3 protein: CASRLTGGPSDTQYF
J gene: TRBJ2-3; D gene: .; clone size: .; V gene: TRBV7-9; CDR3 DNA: TGTGCCAGCAGCTTAGTCAGAGATACGCAGTATTTT; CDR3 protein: CASSLVRDTQYF
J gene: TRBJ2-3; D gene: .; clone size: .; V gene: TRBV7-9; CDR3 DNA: TGTGCCAGCAGCCCCCTCTTCGGGGAAGTCGTAGATACGCAGTATTTT; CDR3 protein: CASSPLFGEVVDTQYF
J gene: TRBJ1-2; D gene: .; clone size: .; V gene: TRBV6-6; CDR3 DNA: TGTGCCAGCAGTTCTCCGGGGTCCTATGGCTACACCTTC; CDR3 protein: CASSSPGSYGYTF
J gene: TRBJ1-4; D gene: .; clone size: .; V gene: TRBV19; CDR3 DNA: TGTGCCAGTAGTATACAAACAACTAATGAAAAACTGTTTTTT; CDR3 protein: CASSIQTTNEKLFF